This TCR beta chain derives from a study of T cells in Graves' hyperthyroidism and ophthalmopathy. Study results and limitations: Before onset, ophthalmopathy was predicted by the model a median around 6.2 months earlier.

Under 3 months was the duration of disease in ophthalmopathy patients, who also had a Clinical Activity Score of at least 3 and a NOSPECS grade of at least 4. Diagnoses were made from clinical symptoms, serum measures (thyroxine and TRAb), thyroid ultrasound and orbital computed tomography. Out of over 7.5 ml of fresh peripheral blood came the PBMCs. This clonotype has ten or more counts. The antigen is not known. Mismatch with germline at one junction end may stem from a read error. The germline V gene has CDR1 MNHEY and CDR2 SVGEGT. There are 12 residues in the CDR3. RNA transcripts were the template for amplifying TCR beta CDR3 regions. Initially, a first-round RT-PCR of the TCR CDR3 employed the HTBI primer set. In TCRdb, the multiplex PCR reads were re-called with MiXCR into one record per CDR3 protein. The data contain approximately 410,000 distinct CDR3 sequences, under 15% of them singletons.

This clonotype was sampled from a man younger than 35 with Graves' ophthalmopathy. V usage is TRBV6-2 or TRBV6-3 and J usage is TRBJ2-3, with D unclear. Sequenced sample: blood. The CDR3 sequence is CASSQTSETQYF. The CDR3 DNA reads as TGTGCCAGCAGCCAGACTTCAGAGACGCAGTATTTT.